The T cell receptor (beta chain) described here comes from a study of blood T cell repertoires in COVID-19. Across the study: Acute and convalescent COVID-19 specimens originated in the United States, Italy and Spain.

This clone was recorded only once. As handled by the study authors: Nucleated cell counts were estimated from reference gene primer amplification. TCRdb keeps only in-frame clones here, not all; method: immunoSEQ multiplex PCR. The V and J calls and clone size were taken over from that table, and D and trimming were inferred from the DNA. Here the sample spans fewer than 150,000 clones, 80% to 90% being singletons. Germline CDR1 SEHNR, CDR2 FQNEAQ (reference sequence). There are 15 residues in the CDR3. The V segment lost 6 bases and the J segment 1 base; nucleotides outside the gene matches: 3. This TCR was sampled from a woman in her thirties or forties with acute or convalescent COVID-19. The sequenced material came from peripheral blood. J is TRBJ1-6 and V is TRBV7-9; 7 positions agree with TRBD1. The chain's CDR3 is CASRKGQSYNSPLHF. CDR3 nucleotides: TGTGCCAGCAGAAAGGGACAGTCCTATAATTCACCCCTCCACTTT.